The rows below give T cell receptor beta chains drawn from one sample of a study of siplizumab effects on memory and regulatory T cells. Profiling relied on immunoSEQ multiplex PCR, and the TCRdb table lists in-frame clones only, not all of them. The table has approximately 82,000 clones, approximately 88% seen once; the top ten hold about 1.4%. Sequencing used Tregs sorted from blood. These receptors all come from a human donor in good health. The CDR3 runs from the conserved cysteine through the conserved F or W. A D gene is named only where the DNA matches it firmly. Clone size, where shown, is once, few, many, or a class for clones that have expanded.

cdr3_aa cdr3_nt clone_size d_call j_call cdr3_length v_call
CASRPQAGGPVEQFF TGCGCCAGCAGGCCCCAAGCGGGGGGGCCAGTTGAGCAGTTCTTC NA TRBD2 TRBJ2-1 15 TRBV5-1
CASSAGQGGPEAFF TGTGCCAGCAGCGCGGGGCAGGGTGGGCCTGAAGCTTTCTTT NA NA TRBJ1-1 14 TRBV9
CAWSVQGTGVGYTF TGTGCCTGGAGTGTACAAGGGACAGGGGTCGGCTACACCTTC NA TRBD1 TRBJ1-2 14 TRBV30
CASSSTRRTGGNTIYF TGTGCCAGCAGTTCCACTCGTCGGACGGGGGGAAACACCATATATTTT once NA TRBJ1-3 16 TRBV6-5
CASSLGARPFF TGTGCCAGCAGTTTGGGCGCCCGGCCATTCTTT NA NA TRBJ1-1 11 TRBV28
CASSVGLNNEQFF TGTGCCAGCAGCGTAGGGTTAAACAATGAGCAGTTCTTC NA NA TRBJ2-1 13 TRBV9
CASSPTSEETQYF TGTGCCAGCAGCCCTACCTCAGAAGAGACCCAGTACTTC NA NA TRBJ2-5 13 TRBV5-4
CASSIGRTAGTGELFF TGTGCCAGTAGTATAGGGAGGACCGCGGGCACCGGGGAGCTGTTTTTT NA NA TRBJ2-2 16 TRBV19
CASSWGNQPQHF TGTGCCAGCAGTTGGGGTAATCAGCCCCAGCATTTT NA NA TRBJ1-5 12 TRBV2
CASSYHGLAGDTDTQYF TGTGCCAGCAGCTACCACGGACTAGCGGGGGACACAGATACGCAGTATTTT NA TRBD2 TRBJ2-3 17 TRBV7-2
CASSSAGQGFYEQYF TGTGCCAGCAGTTCCGCGGGACAGGGGTTTTACGAGCAGTACTTC NA TRBD1 TRBJ2-7 15 TRBV6-5
CAWVVVNSYEQYF TGTGCCTGGGTTGTAGTTAACTCCTACGAGCAGTACTTC NA NA TRBJ2-7 13 TRBV30
CASSSGPTSYEQYF TGTGCCAGCAGCTCTGGACCCACCTCCTACGAGCAGTACTTC NA NA TRBJ2-7 14 TRBV5-6
CASSDRQGAWNGYTF TGTGCCAGCAGCGATAGACAGGGGGCGTGGAATGGCTACACCTTC few TRBD1 TRBJ1-2 15 TRBV7-6
CASSEGFGEIYNEQFF TGTGCCAGTAGTGAGGGGTTCGGGGAAATCTACAATGAGCAGTTCTTC NA NA TRBJ2-1 16 TRBV19
CASSGEKLFF TGTGCCAGCAGCGGCGAAAAACTGTTTTTT NA NA TRBJ1-4 10 TRBV7-9
CASSIGGLVFTDTQYF TGTGCCAGTAGTATCGGGGGCTTGGTTTTCACAGATACGCAGTATTTT NA NA TRBJ2-3 16 TRBV19
CASSFDEGGPTNEQFF TGCGCCAGCAGCTTTGACGAGGGGGGGCCGACCAATGAGCAGTTCTTC NA NA TRBJ2-1 16 TRBV5-1
CASSYGGGQANEKLFF TGTGCCAGCAGTTACGGGGGGGGACAAGCTAATGAAAAACTGTTTTTT NA NA TRBJ1-4 16 TRBV6-7
CASSLASDGRPNSPLHF TGTGCCAGCAGCTTAGCCTCCGACGGACGACCAAATTCACCCCTCCACTTT NA NA TRBJ1-6 17 TRBV11-2
CSVEDKGRGSTEAFF TGCAGCGTTGAAGATAAGGGTAGAGGGAGCACTGAAGCTTTCTTT NA NA TRBJ1-1 15 TRBV29-1
CASSSHDKLNYGYTF TGTGCCAGCAGTTCACATGACAAACTTAACTATGGCTACACCTTC NA NA TRBJ1-2 15 TRBV28
CASSPQGKEPLHF TGTGCCAGCAGCCCACAAGGGAAGGAACCCCTCCACTTT NA NA TRBJ1-6 13 TRBV6-5
CASKPSTGLWGYTF TGCGCCAGCAAGCCTTCGACAGGATTGTGGGGCTACACCTTC NA NA TRBJ1-2 14 TRBV5-1
CASSLLYAGDTQYF TGCGCCAGCAGCTTATTATACGCGGGGGATACGCAGTATTTT NA NA TRBJ2-3 14 TRBV5-1
CASRAYRGTYEQYF TGTGCCAGCAGAGCTTACAGGGGCACCTACGAGCAGTACTTC NA TRBD1 TRBJ2-7 14 TRBV6-5
CAWTSGNTDTQYF TGTGCCTGGACTAGCGGGAACACAGATACGCAGTATTTT NA TRBD2 TRBJ2-3 13 TRBV30
CASGLATVTGTGIYEQYF TGTGCTAGTGGTTTGGCCACCGTCACAGGGACAGGGATATACGAGCAGTACTTC NA TRBD1 TRBJ2-7 18 TRBV12-5
CASSFDRNYGYTF TGCGCCAGCAGTTTTGACAGGAACTATGGCTACACCTTC few NA TRBJ1-2 13 TRBV5-1
CASSPTGAGKQYF TGTGCCAGCAGCCCAACGGGGGCCGGAAAGCAGTACTTC NA NA TRBJ2-7 13 TRBV7-7
CASSLDYEQYF TGTGCCAGCAGCTTAGACTACGAGCAGTACTTC NA NA TRBJ2-7 11 TRBV7-3
CASRRGPQYEQYF TGTGCCAGCAGACGCGGCCCGCAATACGAGCAGTACTTC NA NA TRBJ2-7 13 TRBV6-6